Presented here are 10 T cell receptor beta chains from one specimen sequenced in a study of OX40 agonist ivuxolimab in advanced cancers. The data were produced by immunoSEQ multiplex PCR, yet TCRdb's version contains in-frame clones alone and is incomplete. The sample lists about 85,000 clones, 65% to 90% occurring once. Sequenced here: CD4+ or CD8+ T cells sorted from blood, sampled in a trial of the OX40 agonist ivuxolimab. The origin of the receptors is an adult with an advanced solid tumor such as melanoma, head and neck, liver or kidney cancer.

The V gene is TRBV2, the J gene TRBJ1-2; tentatively, D is TRBD1 (6 bases). The length of the CDR3 is 15 residues. The germline gives CDR1 SNHLY, CDR2 FYNNEI. V lost 5 bases, J lost 7 bases, and 20 bases lay in between. In DNA form, the CDR3 reads TGTGCCAGCAGTCTCAGGGGTACTGCAAGAGGTGGCTACACCTTC. Its translation is CASSLRGTARGGYTF.

This chain links TRBV11-2 with TRBJ1-2; TRBD1 matches at 7 bases. The CDR3 length is 16 residues. V lost 5 bases and J lost 3; bases outside the gene matches: 12. Germline CDR1 reads SGHAT; CDR2 reads FQNNGV. The CDR3, as DNA: TGTGCCAGCAGCCATTATAGGAGGGGGCGAGACTATGGCTACACCTTC. This gives the protein CASSHYRRGRDYGYTF. Using reference TRBV11-2 and TRBJ1-2 for the parts outside the CDR3, the full variable domain is EAGVAQSPRYKIIEKRQSVAFWCNPISGHATLYWYQQILGQGPKLLIQFQNNGVVDDSQLPKDRFSAERLKGVDSTLKIQPAKLEDSAVYLCASSHYRRGRDYGYTFGSGTRLTVV.

The rearrangement joins TRBV16 to TRBJ2-5; D could derive from TRBD1 or TRBD2 (5 bases each). From germline, CDR1 is KGHSY and CDR2 FQNENV. The CDR3 sequence is 12 residues long. V dropped 8 bases and J dropped 4 bases, with 11 bases sitting between them. The CDR3 DNA reads as TGTGCCAGCGGCTCCGGGACAGAGACCCAGTACTTC. Encoded protein: CASGSGTETQYF.

The chain is built from TRBV7-9 and TRBJ1-3; D unresolved. Germline assignment: CDR1 SEHNR and CDR2 FQNEAQ (reference sequence). The CDR3 loop spans 14 amino acids. V was pared by 2 bases and J by 0 bases, with 5 bases between. Here the CDR3 DNA reads TGTGCCAGCAGCTTAACCAACTCTGGAAACACCATATATTTT. It codes for CASSLTNSGNTIYF.

This chain connects TRBV19 to TRBJ2-3; TRBD2 is a possible D gene (5 bases). The CDR3 runs to 13 residues. Germline V gene lookup returns CDR1 LNHDA and CDR2 SQIVND (reference sequence). Trimming shortened V by 3 bases and J by 12 bases, and 16 bases separated the two germline ends. The CDR3: CASSIKSRGSQYF. Written as DNA, the CDR3 is TGTGCCAGTAGTATTAAGAGCCGGGGTTCTCAGTATTTT.

The V gene is TRBV2, the J gene TRBJ2-7; 10 nucleotides match TRBD1. The CDR3 sequence is 15 residues long. The ends lost 4 bases at V and 4 bases at J; junction bases unmatched: 7. Germline V gene lookup returns CDR1 SNHLY and CDR2 FYNNEI. In nucleotides, the CDR3 is TGTGCCAGCAGTGCCTCCGGGACAGGGGTATACGAGCAGTACTTC. Protein sequence: CASSASGTGVYEQYF.

This chain joins TRBV2 and TRBJ1-2; 7 bases agree with TRBD1. Germline V CDR1 and CDR2: SNHLY, FYNNEI. V shed 7 bases and J 7 bases; nucleotides not matched to a gene: 6. This CDR3 has 12 amino acids. The CDR3 sequence: CASTDRVGGYTF. In nucleotides, the CDR3 is TGTGCCAGCACCGACAGGGTGGGTGGCTACACCTTC.

CDR3 in amino acids: CASSIRGGEGQPQHF. CDR3 DNA: TGTGCCAGCAGCATCCGAGGTGGAGAAGGTCAGCCCCAGCATTTT. J is TRBJ1-5 and V is TRBV9; D remains unclear. V shed 4 bases and J shed 6 bases, with 17 bases lying between them. The germline CDR1 and CDR2 sequences are SGDLS and YYNGEE. The CDR3 has 15 residues.

The V gene is TRBV10-3, the J gene TRBJ2-7, with a possible D match to TRBD1 (6 bases). The germline V gene encodes CDR1 ENHRY and CDR2 SYGVKD. This CDR3 contains 12 residues. Trimming took 8 bases from V and 5 from J, leaving 13 bases between them. The CDR3 nucleotides read TGTGCCATCTCTACAGGGTCGGACGAGCAGTACTTC. Amino acids: CAISTGSDEQYF.

The chain employs TRBV27 and TRBJ2-7; 7 bases agree with TRBD2. Unmatched junction bases numbered 12, after V lost 6 bases and J lost 7 bases. Germline CDR1 and CDR2: MNHEY and SMNVEV (reference sequence). The CDR3 consists of 14 residues. The CDR3 DNA reads as TGTGCCAGCAGGCCGGGGGGTCGGCCTAGGGAGCAGTACTTC. Translating it yields CASRPGGRPREQYF.